What follows are 20 T cell receptor beta chains derived from one specimen sequenced in a study of early T cells in non-severe SARS-CoV-2 infection (TCRdb year 2021). The library was made by 5' RACE. Instrument used: NextSeq 500. TCRdb ran its own pipeline on the public reads, namely fastp trimming at Q25 and MiXCR clone calling, and kept in-frame beta chains. A single entry per CDR3 protein holds the most common genes and DNA from its merged rows. The sample has about 43,000 distinct CDR3 sequences on record, about 11% of them singletons. 8.5% to 10% of the sample lies in the top ten. The sample taken for sequencing was whole blood. The receptor source for this set is an adult who was a healthcare worker with PCR-confirmed SARS-CoV-2 infection or an uninfected control (not recorded which).

The table lists this clonotype with a few counts. The rearrangement joins TRBV7-8 to TRBJ2-7, with 9 bases that match TRBD2. Per germline, CDR1 SGHVS and CDR2 FQNEAQ. The CDR3 spans 14 residues. With V trimmed by 3 bases and J by 5 bases, 5 bases remained unmatched. CDR3 in DNA: TGTGCCAGCAGCTTGCCCGCGGGGGGGAACGAGCAGTACTTC. This sequence encodes CASSLPAGGNEQYF.

This clonotype was detected many times. This sequence joins TRBV21-1 and TRBJ1-2; the table's D call of TRBD1 was not tested on the DNA. TRBV21-1 is classified as a pseudogene. CDR3 size: 17 residues. As DNA, the CDR3 is TGTGCCAGCTCAGCAGCAAGGGCGAGGGGGTTCCGTTATGGCTACACCTTC. Protein sequence: CASSAARARGFRYGYTF.

The chain carries TRBV20-1 and TRBJ2-3, with 10 bases lining up with TRBD1. CDR1 DFQATT and CDR2 SNEGSKA come from the germline V gene (reference sequence). This CDR3 contains 18 residues. The ends lost 6 bases at V and 5 bases at J; junction bases unmatched: 20. The CDR3 here is CSAETLSRGTGVVDTQYF. CDR3 nucleotide sequence: TGCAGTGCGGAAACACTCTCTCGGGGGACAGGGGTGGTAGATACGCAGTATTTT.

This chain joins TRBV7-2 and TRBJ2-3; D remains ambiguous. The V end was cut by 1 base, the J end by 2 bases, with 10 bases between. Germline CDR1 SGHTA, CDR2 FQGNSA. The CDR3 length is 15 residues. The CDR3 reads CASSLGLRFTDTQYF. The CDR3 DNA is TGTGCCAGCAGCTTAGGCCTCCGCTTCACAGATACGCAGTATTTT.

This clonotype turned up a few times. The J gene is TRBJ1-2, the V gene TRBV29-1; D uncertain. Germline V gene data show CDR1 as SQVTM and CDR2 as ANQGSEA. The CDR3 loop spans 11 amino acids. Trimming took 1 base from V and 8 from J, leaving 8 bases between them. The chain's CDR3 is CSVEGAWGYTF. The CDR3 region has the DNA TGCAGCGTTGAAGGGGCCTGGGGCTACACCTTC.

At least ten counts were recorded for this clonotype. V usage is TRBV29-1 and J usage is TRBJ2-3; tentative D call: TRBD1 (5 bases). Trimming cost V 4 bases and J 2 bases, with 7 bases left between them. Germline V CDR1 and CDR2: SQVTM, ANQGSEA. The CDR3 totals 12 residues. Here the CDR3 DNA reads TGCAGCGTTGTGACAGCCACAGATACGCAGTATTTT. Protein product: CSVVTATDTQYF.

This clonotype came up a few times. The rearrangement links TRBV11-1 to TRBJ2-7; D is perhaps TRBD1 or TRBD2 (5 bases each). Germline lookup yields CDR1 SGHAT and CDR2 FQDESV (reference sequence). The CDR3 is 11 residues long. Trimming cost V 7 bases and J 12 bases, with 16 bases left between them. The CDR3 DNA reads as TGTGCCAGCACGGGGCTTGGGGTGCGGTACTTC. This gives the protein CASTGLGVRYF.

This clonotype was counted at least ten times. The chain couples TRBV29-1 to TRBJ2-1; 9 bases map to TRBD1. After removal of 3 bases from V and 7 bases from J, the junction contained 7 bases not matched to a gene. Germline V lookup: CDR1 SQVTM, CDR2 ANQGSEA. There are 14 residues in the CDR3. The CDR3 sequence: CSVDGTGLWNEQFF. The DNA for the CDR3 is TGCAGCGTTGATGGGACAGGGCTGTGGAATGAGCAGTTCTTC.

This clonotype occurred many times. The genes are TRBV24-1 and TRBJ1-2, with D unclear. The CDR3 covers 14 residues. Trimming left V 2 bases short and J 2 bases short, with 8 bases between. The germline gives CDR1 KGHDR, CDR2 SFDVKD. The CDR3 loop is CATSDWNTNYGYTF. CDR3 nucleotide sequence: TGTGCCACCAGTGATTGGAACACCAACTATGGCTACACCTTC.

The chain recombines TRBV10-3 with TRBJ2-2; no firm D call. The V end lost 6 bases, the J end lost 1 base, and 15 bases lay between the germline ends. The CDR3 spans 16 residues. CDR1 ENHRY and CDR2 SYGVKD come from the germline V gene. The CDR3 coding sequence is TGTGCCATCAGCTCCTCCGGTCTAGGGAACACCGGGGAGCTGTTTTTT. This translates into CAISSSGLGNTGELFF.

This clonotype was seen many times. The chain links TRBV18 to TRBJ2-7; 12 bases agree with TRBD2. CDR3 size: 15 residues. V dropped 3 bases and J dropped 9; count of bases not matched to a gene: 9. From germline, CDR1 is KGHSH and CDR2 LQKENI. In DNA form, the CDR3 reads TGTGCCAGCTCACCGCGACTAGCGGGGGATCTTGGGCAGTACTTC. Protein: CASSPRLAGDLGQYF.

On this clonotype: A much larger clone lies a single base off, so this may be a read error. CDR3 protein: CASSLVRNTEAFF. The CDR3 DNA reads as TGTGCCAGCAGTTTAGTCCGGAACACTGAAGCTTTCTTT. The rearrangement joins TRBV12-3 or TRBV12-4 to TRBJ1-1; D ambiguous. V lost 1 base and J lost 1, with 4 bases in between. This CDR3 comprises 13 residues.

In this sample, this clonotype turned up a few times. Here the CDR3 reads CATSDAGERGSYNEQFF. The CDR3 nucleotides are TGTGCCACCAGTGATGCGGGGGAGCGGGGCTCCTACAATGAGCAGTTCTTC. This chain links TRBV24-1 with TRBJ2-1; 7 bases are shared with TRBD2. This CDR3 is 17 amino acids long. Germline V CDR1 and CDR2: KGHDR, SFDVKD. V was pared by 3 bases and J by 0 bases, with 7 bases of the junction left unmatched.

V is TRBV6-5 and J is TRBJ2-7; D is possibly TRBD1 (6 bases). Per germline, CDR1 MNHEY and CDR2 SVGAGI. The V gene lost 7 bases and the J gene lost 1 base, with 14 bases spanning the gap. The CDR3 is 14 residues long. The CDR3 nucleotides are TGTGCCAGCATCAACAGGGAAGTTTCCTACGAGCAGTACTTC. Protein: CASINREVSYEQYF.

The chain employs TRBV14 and TRBJ2-5, with 8 bases fitting TRBD2. The CDR3 contains 16 residues. Germline V gene data show CDR1 as SGHDN and CDR2 as FVKESK. J was trimmed by 5 bases and V by 0 bases; bases with no gene match: 8. The CDR3 sequence: CASSQEVAGFSETQYF. CDR3 nucleotides: TGTGCCAGCAGCCAAGAGGTAGCGGGGTTTTCGGAGACCCAGTACTTC.

This clonotype occurred a few times. The rearrangement uses TRBV7-2 and TRBJ2-3, with D perhaps matching TRBD1 (6 bases). CDR3 length equals 16 residues. V was cut by 3 bases and J by 2 bases, with 15 bases left in between. Germline V gives CDR1 SGHTA, CDR2 FQGNSA. The CDR3 region is CASSLVRGGNTDTQYF. CDR3 nucleotide sequence: TGTGCCAGCAGCTTGGTCAGGGGCGGTAACACAGATACGCAGTATTTT.

This clonotype was seen a handful of times. V is TRBV7-9 and J is TRBJ2-4; D possibly corresponds to TRBD2 (7 bases). The length of the CDR3 is 18 residues. The germline CDR1 and CDR2 sequences are SEHNR and FQNEAQ (reference sequence). V was trimmed by 0 bases and J by 3 bases, leaving 18 bases between them. This CDR3 is CASSLAYTGGEGKNIQYF. CDR3 DNA sequence: TGTGCCAGCAGCTTAGCTTACACGGGGGGCGAAGGCAAAAACATTCAGTACTTC.

In regard to this clonotype: Being one base from a much bigger clone, this may be a read error. This chain connects TRBV7-6 to TRBJ2-1; 8 nucleotides match TRBD2. Germline loops: CDR1 SGHVS, CDR2 FNYEAQ. The CDR3 covers 16 residues. CDR3 protein: CASSLVAGGSYDEQFF. DNA of the CDR3: TGTGCCAGCAGCTTAGTTGCGGGGGGCAGCTACGATGAGCAGTTCTTC.

This chain joins TRBV5-1 and TRBJ1-4; D is unresolved. The germline V gene encodes CDR1 SGHRS and CDR2 YFSETQ. The CDR3 is made up of 12 amino acids. V was shortened by 4 bases and J by 11 bases, with 12 bases between the two germline ends. CDR3 amino acids: CASSPDLGKLFF. The CDR3 DNA is TGCGCCAGCAGCCCCGACCTGGGGAAACTGTTTTTT. The full variable domain, its missing parts supplied by reference TRBV5-1 and TRBJ1-4, is KAGVTQTPRYLIKTRGQQVTLSCSPISGHRSVSWYQQTPGQGLQFLFEYFSETQRNKGNFPGRFSGRQFSNSRSEMNVSTLELGDSALYLCASSPDLGKLFFGSGTQLSVL.

J is TRBJ2-2 and V is TRBV4-2, with D uncertain. Germline V gives CDR1 LGHNA, CDR2 YNFKEQ. The CDR3 contains 12 residues. V gave up 1 base and J gave up 8 bases, with 5 bases separating them. The chain's CDR3 is CASSQVQGELFF. CDR3 nucleotide sequence: TGTGCCAGCAGCCAAGTCCAAGGGGAGCTGTTTTTT.